Included here is one TCR beta chain sequence, with context. The sample originates from a study of blood T cell repertoires in COVID-19. Across the whole study: The samples span acute and convalescent COVID-19 from the United States, Italy and Spain. PBMCs, B-cell-depleted T cells, or T cells were the source of the cDNA or gDNA that made up the material.

The germline V and J ends were trimmed by 4 bases and 2 bases, with 8 bases remaining between them. CDR3 length equals 14 residues. The V gene's germline CDR1 is SNHLY and CDR2 FYNNEI. Original processing notes: Amplifying reference gene primers gave estimates of nucleated cell counts. Assay: immunoSEQ multiplex PCR; the TCRdb copy retains only in-frame clones and omits some. V, J and clone size were drawn from that table, and D and trimming were deduced from the DNA. The sample holds around 200,000 clones, 80% to 90% seen once. Sample: peripheral blood. This TCR derives from a woman over 75 with acute or convalescent COVID-19. This sequence joins TRBV2 and TRBJ1-4, with D uncertain. This CDR3 is CASSADRTNEKLFF. CDR3 sequence (DNA): TGTGCCAGCAGTGCAGATCGTACTAATGAAAAACTGTTTTTT.